Below are 14 T cell receptor beta chains sequenced from a single sample in a study of response to subunit inactivated influenza vaccine. MiXCR, applied by TCRdb to the RT-PCR reads, yields one record per CDR3 protein. The table records 500,000 to 600,000 distinct CDR3 sequences, over 10% of them present only once. Sequences were derived from PBMCs from blood, sampled roughly 47 days after vaccination. The receptors shown here come from a man aged 50 or older who received an inactivated influenza vaccine.

This clonotype was observed at least ten times. V is TRBV11-2 and J is TRBJ2-1, with TRBD2 matching over 14 bases. The CDR3 has 21 residues. V gave up 2 bases and J gave up 3 bases; unmatched junction bases: 15. Germline loops: CDR1 SGHAT, CDR2 FQNNGV. The CDR3: CASSLLTSGTSGSLRYNEQFF. The CDR3 nucleotides are TGTGCCAGCAGCTTATTAACTTCGGGGACTAGCGGGAGTCTCCGCTACAATGAGCAGTTCTTC.

The V gene is TRBV15, the J gene TRBJ2-3, with a tentative D call TRBD2 (5 bases). The CDR3 loop spans 17 amino acids. Trimming removed 0 bases at V and 6 bases at J, with 19 bases between. The V gene's germline CDR1 is LNHNV and CDR2 YYDKDF (reference sequence). CDR3 in DNA: TGTGCCACCAGCAGAGAGGGGTCGCGGGTAAAATTCGATACGCAGTATTTT. This translates into CATSREGSRVKFDTQYF.

This clonotype was found a few times. The chain joins TRBV5-1 to TRBJ1-2; weak D call: TRBD1 (5 bases). The CDR3 extends over 13 amino acids. The ends were cut back, 5 bases at V and 8 bases at J, with 16 bases in the middle. The germline CDR1 and CDR2 sequences are SGHRS and YFSETQ. Here the CDR3 reads CASRPWWRDGYTF. The CDR3 nucleotides read TGCGCCAGCAGACCCTGGTGGAGGGACGGCTACACCTTC. Full variable domain (outside the CDR3, taken from reference TRBV5-1 and TRBJ1-2): KAGVTQTPRYLIKTRGQQVTLSCSPISGHRSVSWYQQTPGQGLQFLFEYFSETQRNKGNFPGRFSGRQFSNSRSEMNVSTLELGDSALYLCASRPWWRDGYTFGSGTRLTVV.

This clonotype was found many times. The CDR3 DNA is TGCAGCGTCCCCCCTAGCGGAGGGAACTACGAGCAGTACTTC. As protein: CSVPPSGGNYEQYF. The rearrangement uses TRBV29-1 and TRBJ2-7; 7 nucleotides align to TRBD2. In germline, CDR1 is SQVTM, CDR2 ANQGSEA. The CDR3 runs to 14 residues. V lost 6 bases to trimming and J lost 3 bases; unmatched junction nucleotides: 11.

The chain is built from TRBV5-1 and TRBJ1-1, with D tentatively TRBD1 (6 bases). V dropped 0 bases and J dropped 4 bases, with 13 bases sitting between them. The CDR3 has 15 residues. Germline V lookup: CDR1 SGHRS, CDR2 YFSETQ. The CDR3 DNA follows: TGCGCCAGCAGCTTGGAAACAGGGTTGGGCACTGAAGCTTTCTTT. Its translation is CASSLETGLGTEAFF.

The chain links TRBV11-2 to TRBJ2-2; 8 nucleotides match TRBD1. V was clipped by 4 bases and J by 1 base; unmatched bases: 2. The CDR3 is made up of 15 amino acids. Looked up from germline, CDR1 is SGHAT and CDR2 is FQNNGV. The chain's CDR3 is CASSWGQVNTGELFF. As DNA, the CDR3 is TGTGCCAGCAGCTGGGGACAGGTGAACACCGGGGAGCTGTTTTTT. The whole variable domain, remainder taken from reference TRBV11-2 and TRBJ2-2, is EAGVAQSPRYKIIEKRQSVAFWCNPISGHATLYWYQQILGQGPKLLIQFQNNGVVDDSQLPKDRFSAERLKGVDSTLKIQPAKLEDSAVYLCASSWGQVNTGELFFGEGSRLTVL.

This chain connects TRBV20-1 to TRBJ1-5; the D is unclear. V dropped 6 bases and J dropped 6 bases, with 15 bases sitting between them. The germline gives CDR1 DFQATT, CDR2 SNEGSKA (reference sequence). The CDR3 consists of 13 residues. The chain's CDR3 is CSASVDSGQPQHF. The CDR3 DNA follows: TGCAGTGCCTCAGTAGATTCGGGTCAGCCCCAGCATTTT.

This clonotype was observed a handful of times. The chain combines TRBV9 with TRBJ2-7; 10 bases match TRBD2. The germline gives CDR1 SGDLS, CDR2 YYNGEE. After removal of 0 bases from V and 2 bases from J, the junction contained 11 bases not matched to a gene. This CDR3 spans 18 amino acids. The CDR3: CASSVDPIAGGRAYEQYF. The DNA for the CDR3 is TGTGCCAGCAGCGTAGACCCTATAGCGGGAGGTAGGGCCTACGAGCAGTACTTC.

This clonotype was found a few times. The chain links TRBV12-3 or TRBV12-4 to TRBJ2-1; a weak D match, TRBD1 (6 bases). The CDR3 runs 13 residues. The V gene lost 3 bases and the J gene lost 6 bases, with 9 bases spanning the gap. The CDR3 nucleotides read TGTGCCAGCAGTTTCCCAGGGGCCAATGAGCAGTTCTTC. It encodes CASSFPGANEQFF.

The J gene is TRBJ2-2, the V gene TRBV20-1; 7 nucleotides match TRBD2. Germline trimming cut 0 bases from V and 5 bases from J; bases unmatched to any gene: 6. The CDR3 is made up of 15 amino acids. CDR1 DFQATT and CDR2 SNEGSKA come from the germline V gene (reference sequence). CDR3 loop: CSAREGGRRTGELFF. Written as DNA, the CDR3 is TGCAGTGCTAGAGAGGGCGGGAGAAGAACCGGGGAGCTGTTTTTT.

The table lists this clonotype with a few counts. The V call is TRBV6-5, the J call TRBJ2-2; 11 positions match TRBD2. Germline CDR1 is MNHEY and CDR2 is SVGAGI. V gave up 2 bases and J gave up 2 bases; unmatched junction bases: 4. The CDR3 runs 17 residues. CDR3 residues: CASSYGGTSGNTGELFF. As DNA, the CDR3 is TGTGCCAGCAGTTACGGAGGGACTAGCGGTAACACCGGGGAGCTGTTTTTT.

This clonotype was seen a few times. The CDR3 reads CASSTWTGGSEKLFF. CDR3 coding DNA: TGTGCCAGCAGTACCTGGACAGGGGGAAGTGAAAAACTGTTTTTT. The rearrangement joins TRBV12-3 or TRBV12-4 to TRBJ1-4; TRBD1 matches 10 bases. The length of the CDR3 is 15 residues. Trimming took 5 bases from V and 7 from J; bases not matched to a gene: 7.

This chain links TRBV20-1 with TRBJ2-7; no definite D call. Germline V gene sequence: CDR1 DFQATT, CDR2 SNEGSKA (reference sequence). V lost 0 bases to trimming and J lost 1 base, with 7 bases between them. CDR3 size: 13 residues. In nucleotides, the CDR3 is TGCAGTGCTAGAGATATCAAATCCTACGAGCAGTACTTC. Amino acids: CSARDIKSYEQYF.

This clonotype was seen a handful of times. The genes are TRBV4-3 and TRBJ2-2; D may be TRBD2 (6 bases). The CDR3 length is 17 residues. Germline assignment: CDR1 LGHNA and CDR2 YSLEER. Trimming took off 2 bases at V and 1 base at J, with 14 bases between the two ends. CDR3 in DNA: TGCGCCAGCAGCCAATCTCTCCAAGCGGGGAACACCGGGGAGCTGTTTTTT. Translation: CASSQSLQAGNTGELFF.